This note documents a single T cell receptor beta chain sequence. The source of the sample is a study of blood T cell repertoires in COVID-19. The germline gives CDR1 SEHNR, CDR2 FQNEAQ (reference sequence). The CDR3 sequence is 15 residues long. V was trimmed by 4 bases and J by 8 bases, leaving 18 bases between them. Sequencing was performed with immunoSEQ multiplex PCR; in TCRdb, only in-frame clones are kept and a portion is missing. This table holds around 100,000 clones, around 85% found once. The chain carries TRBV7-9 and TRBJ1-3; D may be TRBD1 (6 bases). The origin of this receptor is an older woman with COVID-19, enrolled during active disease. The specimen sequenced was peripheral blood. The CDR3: CASSSAGTPGDTIYF. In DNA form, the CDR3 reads TGTGCCAGCAGCTCCGCCGGGACACCCGGGGACACCATATATTTT.